This T cell receptor beta chain was profiled in a study of early T cells in non-severe SARS-CoV-2 infection. The study, taken as a whole, reports: VDJdb matching favored anti-spike CD8 responses, missing private and CD4 specificities.

V lost 4 bases and J lost 3, with 10 bases in between. The V gene's germline CDR1 is SGHRS and CDR2 YFSETQ. The CDR3 contains 13 residues. This clonotype was counted between two and nine times. Its cognate antigen is unknown. TCRdb re-called the 5' RACE reads with MiXCR, one entry per CDR3 protein. This sample has about 33,000 distinct CDR3 sequences, with roughly 4.5% found just once. This TCR was recovered from an adult who was a healthcare worker with PCR-confirmed SARS-CoV-2 infection or an uninfected control (not recorded which). Sample: whole blood. The chain has TRBV5-1 and TRBJ1-1; D unclear. CDR3 sequence reads: CASSPTVHTEAFF. CDR3 coding DNA: TGCGCCAGCAGCCCAACAGTTCACACTGAAGCTTTCTTT.